A single sample is the source of the 4 T cell receptor beta chains below, sequenced in a study of CXCR3-negative and CXCR3-positive naive CD8 T cells. The libraries of TRB cDNA were prepared using 5' RACE with UMI labels. Using the 5' RACE reads, TCRdb records one entry per CDR3 protein without DNA. In all, the sample yields tens of thousands of distinct CDR3 sequences. Material: naive CXCR3- CD8+ T cells from blood. As to subset: CD45RO-CCR7+CD27+CD95- naive CD8+ T cells lacking CXCR3 (TNR3-). The origin of the receptors is a human donor in good health. Some clones in this sample may be carry-over from other donors' samples.

V and J are TRBV7-9 and TRBJ2-3; with no DNA, the TCRdb D assignment of TRBD2 cannot be verified. This CDR3 spans 18 amino acids. Germline V gives CDR1 SEHNR, CDR2 FQNEAQ (reference sequence). CDR3: CASSLVGRGLASLDTQYF.

The chain links TRBV29-1 to TRBJ2-7; checking the TCRdb D call of TRBD1 is not possible without DNA. The CDR3 loop spans 15 amino acids. Germline V gene sequence: CDR1 SQVTM, CDR2 ANQGSEA. CDR3 amino acids: CSVESAGVSSYEQYF.

V is TRBV12-3 or TRBV12-4 and J is TRBJ1-5; TCRdb outputs TRBD1, but without DNA this stays unchecked. This CDR3 has 12 residues. CDR3 residues: CASSLGTGPQHF.

The chain recombines TRBV21-1 with TRBJ2-5; as DNA is missing, the TRBD2 call by TCRdb cannot be tested. TRBV21-1 is classified as a pseudogene. The CDR3 consists of 15 residues. The CDR3 sequence is CASSKVSGDRETQYF.